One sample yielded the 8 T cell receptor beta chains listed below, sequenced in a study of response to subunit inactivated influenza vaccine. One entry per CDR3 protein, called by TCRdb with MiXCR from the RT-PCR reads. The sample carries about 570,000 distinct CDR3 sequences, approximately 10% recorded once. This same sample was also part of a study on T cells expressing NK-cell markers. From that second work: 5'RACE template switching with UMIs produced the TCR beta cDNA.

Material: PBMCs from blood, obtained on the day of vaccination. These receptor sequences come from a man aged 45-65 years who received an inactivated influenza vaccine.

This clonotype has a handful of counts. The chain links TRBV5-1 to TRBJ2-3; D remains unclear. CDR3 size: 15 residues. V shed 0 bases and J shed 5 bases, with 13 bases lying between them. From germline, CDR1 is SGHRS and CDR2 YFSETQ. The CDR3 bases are TGCGCCAGCAGCTTGGTGGCTGGGTCCGGAGATACGCAGTATTTT. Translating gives CASSLVAGSGDTQYF.

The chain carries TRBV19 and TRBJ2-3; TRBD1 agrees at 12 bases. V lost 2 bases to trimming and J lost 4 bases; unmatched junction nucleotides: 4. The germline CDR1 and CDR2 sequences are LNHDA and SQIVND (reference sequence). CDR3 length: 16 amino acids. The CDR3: CASSILGQGAADTQYF. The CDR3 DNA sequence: TGTGCCAGTAGTATATTGGGACAGGGGGCCGCAGATACGCAGTATTTT. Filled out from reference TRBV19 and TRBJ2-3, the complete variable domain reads DGGITQSPKYLFRKEGQNVTLSCEQNLNHDAMYWYRQDPGQGLRLIYYSQIVNDFQKGDIAEGYSVSREKKESFPLTVTSAQKNPTAFYLCASSILGQGAADTQYFGPGTRLTVL.

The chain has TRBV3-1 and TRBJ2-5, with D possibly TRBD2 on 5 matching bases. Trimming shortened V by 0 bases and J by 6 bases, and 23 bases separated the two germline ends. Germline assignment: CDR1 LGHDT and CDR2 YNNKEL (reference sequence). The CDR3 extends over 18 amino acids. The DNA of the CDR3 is TGTGCCAGCAGCCAAGAACTCAAGCTCGGAGGATTGACGAAGACCCAGTACTTC. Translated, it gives CASSQELKLGGLTKTQYF.

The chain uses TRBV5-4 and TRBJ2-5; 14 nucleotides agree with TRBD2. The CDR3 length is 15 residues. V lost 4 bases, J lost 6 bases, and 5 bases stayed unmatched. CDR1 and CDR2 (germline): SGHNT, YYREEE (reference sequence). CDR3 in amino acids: CASSPTSGGAQTQYF. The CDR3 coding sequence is TGTGCCAGCAGCCCGACTAGCGGGGGGGCGCAGACCCAGTACTTC.

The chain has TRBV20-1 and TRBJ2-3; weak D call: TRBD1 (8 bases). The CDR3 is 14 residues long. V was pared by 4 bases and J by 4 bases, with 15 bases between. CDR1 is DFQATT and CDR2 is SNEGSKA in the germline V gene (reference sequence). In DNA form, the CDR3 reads TGCAGTGCTAAATGGACAGGGAGGGCAGATACGCAGTATTTT. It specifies CSAKWTGRADTQYF.

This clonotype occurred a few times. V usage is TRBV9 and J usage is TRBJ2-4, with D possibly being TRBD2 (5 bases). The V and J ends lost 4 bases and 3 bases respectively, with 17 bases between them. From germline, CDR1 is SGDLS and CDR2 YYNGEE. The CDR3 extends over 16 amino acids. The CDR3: CASSPRGSAVKNIQYF. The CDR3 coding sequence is TGTGCCAGCAGCCCCCGGGGTAGCGCGGTCAAAAACATTCAGTACTTC.

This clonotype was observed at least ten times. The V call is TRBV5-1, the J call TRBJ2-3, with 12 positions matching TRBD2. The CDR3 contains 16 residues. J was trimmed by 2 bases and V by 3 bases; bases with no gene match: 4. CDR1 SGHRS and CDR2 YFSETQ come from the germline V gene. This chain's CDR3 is CASSSGLAGYTDTQYF. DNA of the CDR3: TGCGCCAGCAGCTCCGGACTAGCGGGGTACACAGATACGCAGTATTTT.

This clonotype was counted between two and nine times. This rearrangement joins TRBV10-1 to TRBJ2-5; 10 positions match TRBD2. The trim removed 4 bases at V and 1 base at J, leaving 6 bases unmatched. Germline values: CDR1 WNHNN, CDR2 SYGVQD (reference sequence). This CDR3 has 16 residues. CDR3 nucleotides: TGCGCCAGCAGTGGAGAGCGGGGGGGCCCCCAAGAGACCCAGTACTTC. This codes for CASSGERGGPQETQYF.